This T cell receptor beta chain came from a study of T cells after yellow fever vaccination. Overall study results and limits: Weaker overall, the secondary response nonetheless peaked faster (day 5 versus 15). Bulk-population clonotypes that are abundant could appear as contaminants in FACS-sorted repertoires.

This CDR3 is built from 16 residues. Trimming removed 6 bases from V and 3 bases from J; junction bases left unmatched: 11. TCRdb redid the calling of the 5' RACE reads with MiXCR, one entry per CDR3 protein. The table shows a few hundred thousand distinct CDR3 sequences, with roughly 13% occurring only once. This clonotype was detected a few times. Its target is not known. Sequencing used CD4+ T cells sorted from PBMCs, obtained 45 days after the yellow fever booster vaccination. The TCR comes from a man aged 25-45 years who received the YFV17D yellow fever vaccine. The V and J genes are TRBV12-3 or TRBV12-4 and TRBJ2-3, with 8 bases identical to TRBD1. The CDR3 reads CASSPGQGKGTDTQYF. The CDR3 coding sequence is TGTGCCAGCAGCCCCGGACAGGGAAAAGGGACAGATACGCAGTATTTT.